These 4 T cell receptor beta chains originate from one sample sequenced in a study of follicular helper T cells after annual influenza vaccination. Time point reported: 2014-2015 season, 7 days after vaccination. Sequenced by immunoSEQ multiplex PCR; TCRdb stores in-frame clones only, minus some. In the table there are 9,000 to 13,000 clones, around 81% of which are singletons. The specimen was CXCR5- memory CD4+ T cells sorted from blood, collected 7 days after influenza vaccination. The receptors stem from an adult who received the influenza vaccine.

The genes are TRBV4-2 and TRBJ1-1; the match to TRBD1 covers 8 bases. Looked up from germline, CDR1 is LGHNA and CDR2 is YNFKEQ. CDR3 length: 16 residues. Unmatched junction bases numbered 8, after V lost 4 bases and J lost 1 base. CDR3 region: CASSLLPQGANTEAFF. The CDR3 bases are TGTGCCAGCAGCCTACTTCCTCAGGGGGCGAACACTGAAGCTTTCTTT.

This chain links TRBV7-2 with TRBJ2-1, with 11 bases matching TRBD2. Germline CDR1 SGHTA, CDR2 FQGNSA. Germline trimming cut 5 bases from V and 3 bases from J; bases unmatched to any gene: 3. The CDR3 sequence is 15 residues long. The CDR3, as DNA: TGTGCCAGCAGCCGGACTAGCGGGTACTACAATGAGCAGTTCTTC. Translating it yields CASSRTSGYYNEQFF. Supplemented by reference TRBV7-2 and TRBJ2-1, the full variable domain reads GAGVSQSPSNKVTEKGKDVELRCDPISGHTALYWYRQSLGQGLEFLIYFQGNSAPDKSGLPSDRFSAERTGGSVSTLTIQRTQQEDSAVYLCASSRTSGYYNEQFFGPGTRLTVL.

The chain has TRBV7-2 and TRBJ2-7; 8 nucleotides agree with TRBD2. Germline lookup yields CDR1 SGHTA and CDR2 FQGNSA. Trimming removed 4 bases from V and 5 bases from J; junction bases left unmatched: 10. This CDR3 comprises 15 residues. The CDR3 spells CASSWVGTRSNEQYF. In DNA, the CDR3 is TGTGCCAGCAGCTGGGTGGGGACTAGGAGCAACGAGCAGTACTTC.

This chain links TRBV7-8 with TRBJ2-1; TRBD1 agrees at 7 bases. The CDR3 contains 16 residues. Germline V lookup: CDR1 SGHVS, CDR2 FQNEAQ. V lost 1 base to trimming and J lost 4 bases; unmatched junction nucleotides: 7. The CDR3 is CASSLGWQGEYNEQFF. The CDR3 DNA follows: TGTGCCAGCAGCTTAGGTTGGCAGGGGGAATACAATGAGCAGTTCTTC.